This T cell receptor beta chain came from a study of blood T cell repertoires in COVID-19. In the study overall: The origin of the acute and convalescent COVID-19 samples was the United States, Italy and Spain. T cells, B-cell-depleted T cells, or PBMCs supplied cDNA or gDNA.

Unmatched junction bases numbered 6, after V lost 5 bases and J lost 0 bases. From germline, CDR1 is LGHDT and CDR2 YNNKEL (reference sequence). The CDR3 is 16 amino acids. As handled by the study authors: Reference gene primer amplification gave estimated nucleated cell counts. Here immunoSEQ multiplex PCR was the method, and the copy in TCRdb shows in-frame clones only, minus some. V and J calls and clone size are as listed in that table; D and trimming were resolved from the DNA. Of about 340,000 clones listed, roughly 86% were seen once; the top ten hold around 6.6%. Seattle participants joined during active infection and were tracked over time.

The specimen sequenced was peripheral blood. The chain joins TRBV3-1 (or the pseudogene TRBV3-2) to TRBJ2-1, with 8 bases that match TRBD2. This TCR derives from a woman in her 70s with COVID-19, enrolled during active disease. This CDR3 is CASSFRGGSSYNEQFF. The CDR3 nucleotides read TGTGCCAGCAGCTTCCGGGGGGGAAGCTCCTACAATGAGCAGTTCTTC.